This entry is about one T cell receptor (beta chain). Per the germline V gene, CDR1 is MNHNS and CDR2 is SASEGT. The CDR3 is 16 residues long. Losses at the gene ends were 3 bases for V and 2 bases for J; bases not matched to a gene: 7. The data belong to a study of blood T cell repertoires in COVID-19. Study overall: Samples of COVID-19 (acute and convalescent) were obtained from the United States, Italy and Spain. Sample material is recorded as cDNA or gDNA derived from T cells, B-cell-depleted T cells, or PBMCs.

Authors' processing steps: Amplifying reference gene primers gave estimates of nucleated cell counts. Here immunoSEQ multiplex PCR was the method, and the copy in TCRdb shows in-frame clones only, minus some. Clone size and V and J calls were adopted from that table, with D and trimming inferred from the DNA. The data contain 200,000 to 250,000 clones, more than 75% of them singletons. This sequence originates from a woman under 40 who had recovered from COVID-19. The rearrangement uses TRBV6-1 and TRBJ2-7; TRBD2 aligns across 10 bases. What was sequenced was peripheral blood. The CDR3 sequence is CASSDRAGGKTYEQYF. The CDR3 DNA follows: TGTGCCAGCAGTGACCGAGCGGGGGGGAAAACCTACGAGCAGTACTTC.